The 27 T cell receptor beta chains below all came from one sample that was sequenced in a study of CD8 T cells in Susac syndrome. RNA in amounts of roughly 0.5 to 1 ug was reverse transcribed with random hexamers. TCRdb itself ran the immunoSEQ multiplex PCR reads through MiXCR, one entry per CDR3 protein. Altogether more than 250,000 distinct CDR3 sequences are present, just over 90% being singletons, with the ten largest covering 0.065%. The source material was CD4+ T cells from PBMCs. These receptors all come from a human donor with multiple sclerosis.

CDR3 protein: CASSYRPSGLRTGELFF. Written as DNA, the CDR3 is TGTGCCAGTAGTTATCGTCCTAGCGGCTTGAGAACCGGGGAGCTGTTTTTT. This chain connects TRBV19 to TRBJ2-2, with TRBD2 identical over 7 bases. CDR3 length equals 17 residues. The V gene end was trimmed by 5 bases and the J gene end by 5 bases; junction bases not matched to a gene: 14. Germline V gene sequence: CDR1 LNHDA, CDR2 SQIVND (reference sequence).

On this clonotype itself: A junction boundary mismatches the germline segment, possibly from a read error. This CDR3 reads CASSVEGGHYIEQFF. The CDR3 nucleotides are TGTGCCAGCAGTGTAGAGGGGGGACACTACATTGAGCAGTTCTTC. V and J are TRBV2 and TRBJ2-1; D tentatively fits TRBD1 or TRBD2 (6 bases each). CDR3 length: 15 residues. The germline V gene has CDR1 SNHLY and CDR2 FYNNEI.

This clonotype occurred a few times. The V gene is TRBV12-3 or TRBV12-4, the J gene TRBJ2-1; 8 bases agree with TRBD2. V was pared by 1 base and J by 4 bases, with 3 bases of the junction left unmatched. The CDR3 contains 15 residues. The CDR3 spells CASSLDTSGYNEQFF. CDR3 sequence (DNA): TGTGCCAGCAGTTTAGATACTAGCGGATACAATGAGCAGTTCTTC.

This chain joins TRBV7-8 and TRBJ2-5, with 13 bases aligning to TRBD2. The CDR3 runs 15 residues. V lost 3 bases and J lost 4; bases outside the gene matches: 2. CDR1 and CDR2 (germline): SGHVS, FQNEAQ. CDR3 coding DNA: TGTGCCAGCAGCTTGGGACTAGCGGGACCAGAGACCCAGTACTTC. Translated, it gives CASSLGLAGPETQYF.

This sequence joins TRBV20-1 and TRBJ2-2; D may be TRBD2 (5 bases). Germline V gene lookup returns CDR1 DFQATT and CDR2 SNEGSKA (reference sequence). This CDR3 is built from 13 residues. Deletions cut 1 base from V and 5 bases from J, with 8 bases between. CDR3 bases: TGCAGTGCTAGAGCGGGATTGACCGGGGAGCTGTTTTTT. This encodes CSARAGLTGELFF.

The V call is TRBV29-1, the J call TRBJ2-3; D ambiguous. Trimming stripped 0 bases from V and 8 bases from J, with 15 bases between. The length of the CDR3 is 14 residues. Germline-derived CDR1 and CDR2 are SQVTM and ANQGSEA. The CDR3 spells CSVEDTLVHSTQYF. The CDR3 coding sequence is TGCAGCGTTGAAGATACCCTAGTACATTCTACGCAGTATTTT.

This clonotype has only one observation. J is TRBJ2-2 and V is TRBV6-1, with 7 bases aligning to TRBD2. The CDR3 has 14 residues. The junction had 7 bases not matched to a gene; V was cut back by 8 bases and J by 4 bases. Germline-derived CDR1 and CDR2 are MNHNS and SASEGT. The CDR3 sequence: CASGIAGATGELFF. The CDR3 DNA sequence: TGTGCCAGCGGAATTGCGGGAGCCACCGGGGAGCTGTTTTTT.

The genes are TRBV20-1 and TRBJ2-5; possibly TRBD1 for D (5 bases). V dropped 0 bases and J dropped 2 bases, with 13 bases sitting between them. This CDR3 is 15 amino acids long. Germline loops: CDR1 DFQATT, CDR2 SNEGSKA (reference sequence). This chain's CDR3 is CSARDSNKGQETQYF. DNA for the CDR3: TGCAGTGCTAGAGATTCCAACAAGGGGCAAGAGACCCAGTACTTC.

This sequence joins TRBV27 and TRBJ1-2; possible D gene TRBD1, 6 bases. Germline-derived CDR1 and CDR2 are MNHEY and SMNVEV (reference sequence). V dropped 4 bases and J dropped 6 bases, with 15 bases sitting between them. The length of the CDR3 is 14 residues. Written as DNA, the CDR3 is TGTGCCAGCAGTTCTTATGGGGGCGCGGATGGCTACACCTTC. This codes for CASSSYGGADGYTF.

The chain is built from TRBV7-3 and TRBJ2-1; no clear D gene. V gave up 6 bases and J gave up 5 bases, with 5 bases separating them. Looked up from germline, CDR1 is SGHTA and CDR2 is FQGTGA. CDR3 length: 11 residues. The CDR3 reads CASSLNNEQFF. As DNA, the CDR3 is TGTGCCAGCAGTCTGAACAATGAGCAGTTCTTC.

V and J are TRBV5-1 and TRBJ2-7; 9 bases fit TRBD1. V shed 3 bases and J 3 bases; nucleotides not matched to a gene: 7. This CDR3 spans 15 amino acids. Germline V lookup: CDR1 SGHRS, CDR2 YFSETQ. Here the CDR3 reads CASSYDRGLGYEQYF. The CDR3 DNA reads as TGCGCCAGCAGCTACGACAGGGGGTTGGGCTACGAGCAGTACTTC.

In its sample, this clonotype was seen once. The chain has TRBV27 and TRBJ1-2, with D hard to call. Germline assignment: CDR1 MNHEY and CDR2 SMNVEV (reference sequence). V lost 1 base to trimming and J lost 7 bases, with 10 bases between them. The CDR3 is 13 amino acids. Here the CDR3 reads CASSLYLTAGYTF. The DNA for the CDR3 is TGTGCCAGCAGTTTATACCTTACAGCTGGCTACACCTTC.

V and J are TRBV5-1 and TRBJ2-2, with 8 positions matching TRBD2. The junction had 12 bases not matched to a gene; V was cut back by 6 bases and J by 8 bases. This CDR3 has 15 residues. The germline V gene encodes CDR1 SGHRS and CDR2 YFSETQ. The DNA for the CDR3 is TGCGCCAGCACTCCCGCGGGGGGAAGAAAGGGGGAGCTGTTTTTT. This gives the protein CASTPAGGRKGELFF.

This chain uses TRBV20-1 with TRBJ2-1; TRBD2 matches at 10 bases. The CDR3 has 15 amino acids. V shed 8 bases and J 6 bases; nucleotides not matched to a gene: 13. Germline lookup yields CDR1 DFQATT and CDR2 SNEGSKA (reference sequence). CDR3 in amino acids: CSPYAPSGSRNEQFF. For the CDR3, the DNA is TGCAGTCCCTATGCCCCTAGCGGGAGCCGCAATGAGCAGTTCTTC.

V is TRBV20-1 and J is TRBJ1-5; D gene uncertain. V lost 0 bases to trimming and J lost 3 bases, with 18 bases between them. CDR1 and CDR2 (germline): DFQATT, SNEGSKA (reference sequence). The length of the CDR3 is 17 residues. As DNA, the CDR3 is TGCAGTGCTAGAGATCCGGGCCAGTCGCGGTACAATCAGCCCCAGCATTTT. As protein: CSARDPGQSRYNQPQHF.

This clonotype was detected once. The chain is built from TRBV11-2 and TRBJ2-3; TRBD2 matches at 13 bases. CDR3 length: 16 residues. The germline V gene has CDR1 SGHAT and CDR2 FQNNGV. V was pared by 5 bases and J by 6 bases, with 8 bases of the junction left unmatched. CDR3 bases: TGTGCCAGCAGCGTGACTAGCGGGGGGTTTAGTGATACGCAGTATTTT. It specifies CASSVTSGGFSDTQYF.

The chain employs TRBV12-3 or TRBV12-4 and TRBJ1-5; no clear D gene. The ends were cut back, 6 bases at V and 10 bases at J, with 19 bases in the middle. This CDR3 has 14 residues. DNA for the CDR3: TGTGCCAGCAGCCTCAATATGGGGAATCGACCCCAGCATTTT. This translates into CASSLNMGNRPQHF.

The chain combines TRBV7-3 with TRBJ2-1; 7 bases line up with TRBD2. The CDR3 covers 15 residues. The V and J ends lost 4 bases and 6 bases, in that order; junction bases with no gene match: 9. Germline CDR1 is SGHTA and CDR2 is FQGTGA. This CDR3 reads CASSSPGRSGNEQFF. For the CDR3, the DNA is TGTGCCAGCAGCTCCCCCGGGAGGAGCGGCAATGAGCAGTTCTTC.

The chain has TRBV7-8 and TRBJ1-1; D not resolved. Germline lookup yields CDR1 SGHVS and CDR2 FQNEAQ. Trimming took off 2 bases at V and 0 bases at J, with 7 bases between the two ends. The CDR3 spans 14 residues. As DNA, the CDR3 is TGTGCCAGCAGCTTATCGGGTATGAACACTGAAGCTTTCTTT. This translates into CASSLSGMNTEAFF.

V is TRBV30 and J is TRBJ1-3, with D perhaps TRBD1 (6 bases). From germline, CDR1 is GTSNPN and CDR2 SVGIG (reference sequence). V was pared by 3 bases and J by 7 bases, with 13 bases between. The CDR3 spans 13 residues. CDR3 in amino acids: CAWRARGPNTIYF. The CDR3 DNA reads TGTGCCTGGAGAGCCAGGGGACCGAACACCATATATTTT.

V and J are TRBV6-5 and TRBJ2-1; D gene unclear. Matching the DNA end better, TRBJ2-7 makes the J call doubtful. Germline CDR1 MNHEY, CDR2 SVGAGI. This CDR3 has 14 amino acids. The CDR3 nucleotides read TGTGCCAGCAGGGCCGACATCCTGATGAAGGAGCAGTACTTC. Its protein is CASRADILMKEQYF.

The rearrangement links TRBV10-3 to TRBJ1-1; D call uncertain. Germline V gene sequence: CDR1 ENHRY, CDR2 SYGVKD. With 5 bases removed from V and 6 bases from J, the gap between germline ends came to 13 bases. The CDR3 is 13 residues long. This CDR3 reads CAISPQWAPEAFF. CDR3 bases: TGTGCCATCAGTCCCCAGTGGGCTCCTGAAGCTTTCTTT.

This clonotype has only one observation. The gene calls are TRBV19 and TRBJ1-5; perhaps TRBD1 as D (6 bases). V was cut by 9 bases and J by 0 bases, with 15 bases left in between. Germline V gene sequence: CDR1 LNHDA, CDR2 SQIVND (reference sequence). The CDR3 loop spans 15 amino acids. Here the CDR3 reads CASRTGLYSNQPQHF. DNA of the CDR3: TGTGCCAGCAGAACAGGGCTCTATAGCAATCAGCCCCAGCATTTT. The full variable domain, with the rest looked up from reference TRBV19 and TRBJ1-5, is DGGITQSPKYLFRKEGQNVTLSCEQNLNHDAMYWYRQDPGQGLRLIYYSQIVNDFQKGDIAEGYSVSREKKESFPLTVTSAQKNPTAFYLCASRTGLYSNQPQHFGDGTRLSIL.

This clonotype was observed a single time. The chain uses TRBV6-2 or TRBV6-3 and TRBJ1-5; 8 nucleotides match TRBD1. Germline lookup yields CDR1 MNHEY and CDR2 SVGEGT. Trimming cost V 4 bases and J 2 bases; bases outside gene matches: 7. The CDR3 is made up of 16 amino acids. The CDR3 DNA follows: TGTGCCAGCAGTTTCGACAGGGGATCGGGCAATCAGCCCCAGCATTTT. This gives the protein CASSFDRGSGNQPQHF.

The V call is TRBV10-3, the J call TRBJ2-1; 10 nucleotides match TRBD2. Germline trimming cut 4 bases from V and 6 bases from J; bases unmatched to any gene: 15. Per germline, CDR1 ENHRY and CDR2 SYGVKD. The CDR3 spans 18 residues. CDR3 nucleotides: TGTGCCATCAGTGGAAAAGGGGCTAGCGGGAGTTCCCGCAATGAGCAGTTCTTC. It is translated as CAISGKGASGSSRNEQFF.

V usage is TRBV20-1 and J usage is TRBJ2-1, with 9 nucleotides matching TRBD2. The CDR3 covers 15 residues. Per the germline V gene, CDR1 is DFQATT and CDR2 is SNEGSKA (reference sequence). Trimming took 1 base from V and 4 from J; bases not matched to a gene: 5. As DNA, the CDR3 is TGCAGTGCTAGAGTGGCGGGGGGGAATTACAATGAGCAGTTCTTC. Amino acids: CSARVAGGNYNEQFF.

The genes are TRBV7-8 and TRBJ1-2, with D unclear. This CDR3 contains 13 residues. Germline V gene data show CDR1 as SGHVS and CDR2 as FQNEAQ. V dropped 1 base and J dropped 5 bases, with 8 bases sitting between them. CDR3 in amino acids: CASSLDYEYGYTF. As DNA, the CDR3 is TGTGCCAGCAGCTTAGATTACGAGTATGGCTACACCTTC.